The 19 T cell receptor beta chains below were found in one sample sequenced in a study of CD8+ T cells in alopecia areata. cDNA prepared by RNA extraction and subsequent reverse transcription served as the template for sequencing. Clones were read by immunoSEQ multiplex PCR, and TCRdb kept only the in-frame ones, dropping some. The repertoire includes about 200,000 clones, about three fifths of them detected once, and under 0.5% sits in the top ten. The sample in question was CD4+ T cells sorted from blood, obtained at week 0. The origin of the receptors is a human donor with alopecia areata.

On this clone itself: Other DNA sequences in this specimen translate into the identical CDR3. The chain recombines TRBV6-1 with TRBJ1-1; D is undetermined. V dropped 2 bases and J dropped 0 bases, with 4 bases sitting between them. Per the germline V gene, CDR1 is MNHNS and CDR2 is SASEGT. The CDR3 contains 13 residues. The CDR3 here is CASSERMNTEAFF. The CDR3 nucleotides are TGTGCCAGCAGTGAAAGGATGAACACTGAAGCTTTCTTT.

The genes are TRBV7-2 and TRBJ1-2, with TRBD1 matching 9 bases. The CDR3 consists of 13 residues. The trim removed 5 bases at V and 8 bases at J, leaving 6 bases unmatched. From germline, CDR1 is SGHTA and CDR2 FQGNSA. This CDR3 is CASSPDRGNGYTF. CDR3 nucleotides: TGTGCCAGCAGCCCGGACAGGGGAAACGGCTACACCTTC.

The chain recombines TRBV30 with TRBJ1-5, with D unclear. From germline, CDR1 is GTSNPN and CDR2 SVGIG (reference sequence). Trimming removed 0 bases at V and 3 bases at J, with 12 bases between. The CDR3 loop spans 15 amino acids. The CDR3 protein is CAWSVGQTNNQPQHF. As DNA, the CDR3 is TGTGCCTGGAGTGTAGGGCAGACTAACAATCAGCCCCAGCATTTT.

This clone was counted between two and nine times. The chain has TRBV21-1 and TRBJ2-5; TRBD1 was called by the table and not checked on the DNA. TRBV21-1 counts as a pseudogene. CDR3 size: 16 residues. The CDR3 region has the DNA TGTGCCAGCAGCAAATCGGCGGACAGGGGCCAAGAGACCCAGTACTTC. Translated, it gives CASSKSADRGQETQYF.

This chain connects TRBV11-2 to TRBJ1-1; D gene uncertain. The CDR3 contains 13 residues. V was cut by 6 bases and J by 0 bases, with 8 bases left in between. Germline V gene lookup returns CDR1 SGHAT and CDR2 FQNNGV. Here the CDR3 DNA reads TGTGCCAGCAGAAGAGTCGTGAACACTGAAGCTTTCTTT. This codes for CASRRVVNTEAFF.

The chain recombines TRBV6-5 with TRBJ1-1, with D hard to call. Trimming left V 0 bases short and J 10 bases short, with 9 bases between. This CDR3 comprises 12 residues. The germline V gene has CDR1 MNHEY and CDR2 SVGAGI. CDR3 protein: CASSYSAGVAFF. The CDR3 nucleotides are TGTGCCAGCAGTTACTCGGCAGGAGTAGCTTTCTTT.

J is TRBJ2-1 and V is TRBV14, with TRBD2 identical over 8 bases. Germline CDR1 is SGHDN and CDR2 is FVKESK. The J segment lost 6 bases and the V segment lost 0 bases, leaving 4 bases of the junction unmatched. This CDR3 is 15 amino acids long. The CDR3 nucleotides read TGTGCCAGCAGCCAAGACCTCGGGAGGGTCAATGAGCAGTTCTTC. It translates to CASSQDLGRVNEQFF. The full variable domain, completed using reference TRBV14 and TRBJ2-1, is EAGVTQFPSHSVIEKGQTVTLRCDPISGHDNLYWYRRVMGKEIKFLLHFVKESKQDESGMPNNRFLAERTGGTYSTLKVQPAELEDSGVYFCASSQDLGRVNEQFFGPGTRLTVL.

This chain connects TRBV13 to TRBJ2-1; D unclear. This CDR3 region has 13 residues. V lost 5 bases and J lost 8, with 13 bases in between. Germline CDR1 is PRHDT and CDR2 is FYEKMQ (reference sequence). Here the CDR3 reads CASSPHAIDEQFF. DNA of the CDR3: TGTGCCAGCAGCCCACACGCTATCGATGAGCAGTTCTTC.

This chain joins TRBV30 and TRBJ2-2; 7 nucleotides match TRBD2. V was clipped by 4 bases and J by 4 bases; unmatched bases: 6. The CDR3 is made up of 14 amino acids. Germline V gene lookup returns CDR1 GTSNPN and CDR2 SVGIG (reference sequence). CDR3 nucleotide sequence: TGTGCCTGGAACCATGCGGGGGTCACCGGGGAGCTGTTTTTT. Residues: CAWNHAGVTGELFF. The complete variable domain, with remaining parts taken from reference TRBV30 and TRBJ2-2, reads SQTIHQWPATLVQPVGSPLSLECTVEGTSNPNLYWYRQAAGRGLQLLFYSVGIGQISSEVPQNLSASRPQDRQFILSSKKLLLSDSGFYLCAWNHAGVTGELFFGEGSRLTVL.

This chain connects TRBV29-1 to TRBJ2-7, with 7 bases that match TRBD1. The CDR3 contains 13 residues. CDR1 is SQVTM and CDR2 is ANQGSEA in the germline V gene. Here the CDR3 reads CRVRQTGSYEQYF. CDR3 sequence (DNA): TGCAGGGTTCGACAGACAGGGAGCTACGAGCAGTACTTC.

V gene TRBV6-5 combines with J gene TRBJ2-7, with TRBD2 matching over 9 bases. CDR3 length: 15 residues. Per germline, CDR1 MNHEY and CDR2 SVGAGI. The V and J ends lost 6 bases and 0 bases, in that order; junction bases with no gene match: 6. The CDR3: CASRPVAGASYEQYF. The CDR3 region has the DNA TGTGCCAGCAGGCCAGTAGCGGGGGCCTCCTACGAGCAGTACTTC.

A few counts support this clone. The genes are TRBV10-3 and TRBJ2-3; D might be TRBD2 (6 bases). The CDR3 covers 15 residues. V lost 8 bases, J lost 1 base, and 16 bases lay in between. From germline, CDR1 is ENHRY and CDR2 SYGVKD. CDR3 region: CAIGTYSGRTDTQYF. CDR3 nucleotide sequence: TGTGCCATCGGGACTTATAGCGGCCGCACAGATACGCAGTATTTT.

The V and J genes are TRBV6-5 and TRBJ2-4; no clear D gene. V shed 3 bases and J shed 15 bases, with 18 bases lying between them. The CDR3 contains 13 residues. From germline, CDR1 is MNHEY and CDR2 SVGAGI. CDR3 coding DNA: TGTGCCAGCAGTTATTATAAGGGTTCCCCCCCGTACTTC. Protein product: CASSYYKGSPPYF.

The chain recombines TRBV25-1 with TRBJ2-1; tentatively, D is TRBD1 or TRBD2 (5 bases each). CDR1 MGHDK and CDR2 SYGVNS come from the germline V gene. The V end lost 0 bases, the J end lost 0 bases, and 12 bases lay between the germline ends. The CDR3 extends over 17 amino acids. This CDR3 reads CASSEYGKTGSYNEQFF. The CDR3 DNA follows: TGTGCCAGCAGTGAATACGGGAAAACAGGCTCCTACAATGAGCAGTTCTTC.

This clone was found a few times. This chain links TRBV19 with TRBJ2-2, with D unclear. Germline V gene lookup returns CDR1 LNHDA and CDR2 SQIVND (reference sequence). The V and J ends lost 4 bases and 6 bases respectively, with 12 bases between them. The CDR3 is 14 amino acids. The CDR3 coding sequence is TGTGCCAGTAGTACCGGCTACGAGGCCGGGGAGCTGTTTTTT. It specifies CASSTGYEAGELFF.

The chain links TRBV30 to TRBJ2-7; 9 bases align to TRBD1. Germline CDR1 GTSNPN, CDR2 SVGIG (reference sequence). The CDR3 extends over 15 amino acids. The ends lost 4 bases at V and 2 bases at J; junction bases unmatched: 9. The CDR3 spells CAWTRGGTGPYEQYF. CDR3 nucleotides: TGTGCCTGGACCCGGGGAGGGACAGGGCCCTACGAGCAGTACTTC.

The V and J genes are TRBV4-2 and TRBJ2-3; TRBD2 is a possible D gene (6 bases). Trimming removed 1 base from V and 1 base from J, with 9 bases in between. There are 15 residues in the CDR3. The germline CDR1 and CDR2 sequences are LGHNA and YNFKEQ. The DNA of the CDR3 is TGTGCCAGCAGCCAAGTGGGCGGGGGCACAGATACGCAGTATTTT. Translating gives CASSQVGGGTDTQYF.

This chain uses TRBV29-1 with TRBJ1-3; TRBD1 matches 7 bases. With 6 bases clipped from V and 1 base from J, the junction kept 6 bases outside the gene matches. Germline loops: CDR1 SQVTM, CDR2 ANQGSEA. The CDR3 is made up of 14 amino acids. This CDR3 reads CSVNRGLSGNTIYF. CDR3 bases: TGCAGCGTAAACAGGGGTCTGTCTGGAAACACCATATATTTT.

This chain connects TRBV11-1 to TRBJ2-5, with D perhaps matching TRBD1 (6 bases). V dropped 3 bases and J dropped 4 bases, with 9 bases sitting between them. The CDR3 spans 13 residues. CDR1 is SGHAT, CDR2 FQDESV, per germline (reference sequence). In nucleotides, the CDR3 is TGTGCCAGCAGCTTCTCCAGGGGAGAGACCCAGTACTTC. This sequence encodes CASSFSRGETQYF.